A single sample gave rise to the 16 T cell receptor beta chains below, sequenced in a study of T cells in Graves' hyperthyroidism and ophthalmopathy. Regions amplified from RNA transcripts were the TCR beta CDR3 regions. HTBI primers were employed in a first-round RT-PCR of the TCR CDR3. TCRdb fed the multiplex PCR reads into MiXCR, producing one record per CDR3 protein. Found here are about 640,000 distinct CDR3 sequences, about 20% of them singletons; the top ten hold 34%. Material: blood. These receptors originate from a man aged 30 to 45 with Graves' ophthalmopathy.

V gene TRBV7-9 combines with J gene TRBJ2-7; maybe TRBD1 (6 bases). V was clipped by 2 bases and J by 6 bases, with 14 bases between them. The CDR3 loop spans 14 amino acids. The germline V gene has CDR1 SEHNR and CDR2 FQNEAQ (reference sequence). The CDR3 loop reads CASSLRDTVGEQYF. Here the CDR3 DNA reads TGTGCCAGCAGCTTAAGGGACACTGTTGGCGAGCAGTACTTC.

The J gene is TRBJ1-3, the V gene TRBV9; D unclear. V was cut by 0 bases and J by 0 bases, with 7 bases left in between. The CDR3 sequence is 15 residues long. Germline values: CDR1 SGDLS, CDR2 YYNGEE. The DNA of the CDR3 is TGTGCCAGCAGCGTAGGGCAGTTCTCTGGAAACACCATATATTTT. Residues: CASSVGQFSGNTIYF.

There are a few counts of this clonotype. J is TRBJ2-1 and V is TRBV7-2; D is unresolved. The CDR3 covers 17 residues. CDR1 and CDR2 (germline): SGHTA, FQGNSA. V lost 3 bases and J lost 3, with 18 bases in between. The CDR3 loop is CASSFLTGRRNYNEQFF. Here the CDR3 DNA reads TGTGCCAGCAGCTTTTTGACGGGCCGTCGAAACTACAATGAGCAGTTCTTC. The whole variable domain, filled in from reference TRBV7-2 and TRBJ2-1, reads GAGVSQSPSNKVTEKGKDVELRCDPISGHTALYWYRQSLGQGLEFLIYFQGNSAPDKSGLPSDRFSAERTGGSVSTLTIQRTQQEDSAVYLCASSFLTGRRNYNEQFFGPGTRLTVL.

The table lists this clonotype with a few counts. The chain links TRBV28 to TRBJ2-5; D uncertain. There are 12 residues in the CDR3. V lost 3 bases to trimming and J lost 4 bases, with 6 bases between them. Germline V lookup: CDR1 MDHEN, CDR2 SYDVKM. The CDR3 DNA is TGTGCCAGCAGTTTGAAAAGAGAGACCCAGTACTTC. As protein: CASSLKRETQYF.

About this clonotype: This may be a read error, as it is one base from a much larger clone. The chain carries TRBV6-9 and TRBJ2-7; the D is unclear. This CDR3 has 11 residues. V was pared by 3 bases and J by 3 bases, with 3 bases between. Germline loops: CDR1 MNHGY, CDR2 SVAAGI. CDR3 sequence reads: CASSYDYEQYF. The CDR3 coding sequence is TGTGCCAGCAGTTACGACTACGAGCAGTACTTC.

This clonotype was found a few times. V is TRBV3-1 and J is TRBJ2-2, with TRBD2 matching over 8 bases. Germline CDR1 and CDR2: LGHDT and YNNKEL (reference sequence). The CDR3 totals 16 residues. V was pared by 6 bases and J by 0 bases, with 6 bases of the junction left unmatched. CDR3 amino acids: CASSGAGLANTGELFF. The CDR3 coding sequence is TGTGCCAGCAGTGGAGCGGGACTAGCGAACACCGGGGAGCTGTTTTTT.

This clonotype has a handful of counts. V usage is TRBV12-5 and J usage is TRBJ2-2; either TRBD1 or TRBD2 may supply D (5 bases each). Germline CDR1 and CDR2: LGHNT and FRNRAP. The CDR3 length is 17 residues. Trimming left V 5 bases short and J 5 bases short, with 21 bases between. This chain's CDR3 is CASGLGKQGPSTGELFF. The CDR3 bases are TGTGCTAGTGGTCTCGGGAAGCAGGGCCCGTCTACCGGGGAGCTGTTTTTT.

The V gene is TRBV27, the J gene TRBJ1-1; the D gene is possibly TRBD1 (5 bases). Germline CDR1 is MNHEY and CDR2 is SMNVEV (reference sequence). Between the trimmed V and J ends, which lost 7 bases and 1 base, there was a span of 16 bases. This CDR3 comprises 15 residues. CDR3 sequence (DNA): TGTGCCAGCACCTCGGGGGGGAGCGGGAACACTGAAGCTTTCTTT. Translating gives CASTSGGSGNTEAFF.

This clonotype has just a few counts. The chain combines TRBV5-1 with TRBJ2-1; D unclear. The germline V gene encodes CDR1 SGHRS and CDR2 YFSETQ. CDR3 size: 14 residues. V dropped 3 bases and J dropped 8 bases, with 15 bases sitting between them. The CDR3 region is CASSSRTQYDEQFF. The DNA for the CDR3 is TGCGCCAGCAGCTCAAGGACCCAATACGATGAGCAGTTCTTC.

V gene TRBV7-6 combines with J gene TRBJ1-5; 7 nucleotides match TRBD1. V was pared by 5 bases and J by 0 bases, with 10 bases of the junction left unmatched. The CDR3 runs to 17 residues. Germline loops: CDR1 SGHVS, CDR2 FNYEAQ. This chain's CDR3 is CASSPGTASTSNQPQHF. The CDR3 DNA reads as TGTGCCAGCAGCCCGGGGACAGCCAGCACTAGCAATCAGCCCCAGCATTTT.

The V gene is TRBV11-2, the J gene TRBJ2-3; 7 bases line up with TRBD1. The trim removed 8 bases at V and 4 bases at J, leaving 12 bases unmatched. The CDR3 consists of 15 residues. The germline V gene encodes CDR1 SGHAT and CDR2 FQNNGV. The CDR3 loop reads CASLSLGDRADTQYF. In DNA, the CDR3 is TGTGCCAGCCTCAGCTTAGGTGACAGGGCAGATACGCAGTATTTT.

The V call is TRBV24-1, the J call TRBJ2-1; 11 bases are a match to TRBD2. Losses at the gene ends were 7 bases for V and 6 bases for J; bases not matched to a gene: 7. CDR3 length equals 15 residues. Germline-derived CDR1 and CDR2 are KGHDR and SFDVKD. In DNA form, the CDR3 reads TGTGCCACCAGCTTCCCGGGACTAGCGGCCAATGAGCAGTTCTTC. Translating it yields CATSFPGLAANEQFF.

This clonotype was recorded at least ten times. This chain uses TRBV5-1 with TRBJ1-5; 8 bases agree with TRBD1. The V gene end was trimmed by 4 bases and the J gene end by 7 bases; junction bases not matched to a gene: 10. Per germline, CDR1 SGHRS and CDR2 YFSETQ. The CDR3 runs 15 residues. The CDR3 sequence is CASSPGAGGDQPQHF. The CDR3 nucleotides are TGCGCCAGCAGCCCTGGGGCAGGGGGCGACCAGCCCCAGCATTTT.

The chain couples TRBV5-6 to TRBJ1-2; tentatively, D is TRBD1 (5 bases). The CDR3 totals 13 residues. Looked up from germline, CDR1 is SGHDT and CDR2 is YYEEEE. The V end was cut by 2 bases, the J end by 8 bases, with 13 bases between. CDR3 nucleotide sequence: TGTGCCAGCAGCTTCGGGCAGGGTTCCGGCTACACCTTC. This codes for CASSFGQGSGYTF.

This clonotype was seen many times. The J gene is TRBJ2-1, the V gene TRBV11-2; TRBD2 is a possible D gene (6 bases). Trimming removed 1 base at V and 9 bases at J, with 16 bases between. Per germline, CDR1 SGHAT and CDR2 FQNNGV. The CDR3 consists of 15 residues. This CDR3 reads CASSLVNGGLFEQFF. CDR3 in DNA: TGTGCCAGCAGCTTAGTAAATGGTGGACTATTTGAGCAGTTCTTC.

This clonotype was detected only a few times. The chain combines TRBV10-3 with TRBJ2-1; a possible D gene is TRBD1 (5 bases). The CDR3 sequence is 16 residues long. Germline V gene data show CDR1 as ENHRY and CDR2 as SYGVKD. V was cut by 4 bases and J by 0 bases, with 13 bases left in between. CDR3 in DNA: TGTGCCATCAGTGGACCGACAGCTTCCTCCTACAATGAGCAGTTCTTC. Translating gives CAISGPTASSYNEQFF.